A selection of T cell receptor beta chains follows, all from one sample in a study of cytomegalovirus exposure and HLA in healthy donors. Profiled with immunoSEQ multiplex PCR; TCRdb holds only in-frame clones, not every one. The sample's table shows approximately 120,000 clones. Sequenced input: PBMCs. These TCRs come from a man between 35 and 55 years old in good health and CMV-seronegative. Both conserved end residues are part of each CDR3. The D gene is left open where the match is weak.

CDR3aa: CASSLSQGSGEQFF; CDR3nt: TGTGCCAGCAGCTTATCGCAGGGATCAGGTGAGCAGTTCTTC; v_gene: TRBV7-2; j_gene: TRBJ2-1; d_gene: NA
CDR3aa: CASSGSPGLPYETQYF; CDR3nt: TGTGCCAGCAGCGGGTCGCCGGGACTCCCCTATGAGACCCAGTACTTC; v_gene: TRBV5-6; j_gene: TRBJ2-5; d_gene: NA
CDR3aa: CASSPGQGAQGAFF; CDR3nt: TGCGCCAGCAGCCCCGGACAGGGGGCGCAGGGAGCTTTCTTT; v_gene: TRBV5-1; j_gene: TRBJ1-1; d_gene: TRBD1
CDR3aa: CASSHGDWASSGANVLTF; CDR3nt: TGTGCCAGCAGCCACGGGGACTGGGCAAGCTCTGGGGCCAACGTCCTGACTTTC; v_gene: TRBV7-8; j_gene: TRBJ2-6; d_gene: NA
CDR3aa: CASSPLLGLGQYEQYF; CDR3nt: TGTGCCAGCAGTCCCTTATTAGGGTTGGGACAGTACGAGCAGTACTTC; v_gene: TRBV28; j_gene: TRBJ2-7; d_gene: TRBD1
CDR3aa: CASSRLAGAYEQYF; CDR3nt: TGTGCCAGCTCGCGACTAGCGGGAGCCTACGAGCAGTACTTC; v_gene: TRBV9; j_gene: TRBJ2-7; d_gene: TRBD2
CDR3aa: CASSLAGTGYGYTF; CDR3nt: TGTGCCAGCAGCCTAGCCGGGACAGGCTATGGCTACACCTTC; v_gene: TRBV28; j_gene: TRBJ1-2; d_gene: TRBD1
CDR3aa: CASSAHAAGEQYF; CDR3nt: TGTGCCAGCAGCGCGCATGCGGCGGGCGAGCAGTACTTC; v_gene: TRBV9; j_gene: TRBJ2-7; d_gene: NA
CDR3aa: CAWSVNRQGNSPLHF; CDR3nt: TGTGCCTGGAGTGTAAATCGGCAGGGAAATTCACCCCTCCACTTT; v_gene: TRBV30; j_gene: TRBJ1-6; d_gene: NA
CDR3aa: CAWSPGGSGIYNEQFF; CDR3nt: TGTGCCTGGAGCCCCGGGGGTAGCGGGATCTACAATGAGCAGTTCTTC; v_gene: TRBV30; j_gene: TRBJ2-1; d_gene: TRBD2
CDR3aa: CASSLALGQVNQPQHF; CDR3nt: TGTGCCAGCAGCCTAGCCTTAGGACAGGTCAATCAGCCCCAGCATTTT; v_gene: TRBV7-2; j_gene: TRBJ1-5; d_gene: TRBD1
CDR3aa: CASSFPIASSTDTQYF; CDR3nt: TGTGCCAGCAGCTTCCCTATAGCGTCTAGCACAGATACGCAGTATTTT; v_gene: TRBV7-9; j_gene: TRBJ2-3; d_gene: NA
CDR3aa: CASRGTPSSYEQYF; CDR3nt: TGTGCCAGCAGGGGGACTCCTAGCTCCTACGAGCAGTACTTC; v_gene: TRBV25-1; j_gene: TRBJ2-7; d_gene: NA
CDR3aa: CSVEGTGLAGQETQYF; CDR3nt: TGCAGCGTTGAAGGGACAGGACTAGCGGGGCAAGAGACCCAGTACTTC; v_gene: TRBV29-1; j_gene: TRBJ2-5; d_gene: TRBD2
CDR3aa: CATSTSTGSIYGYTF; CDR3nt: TGTGCCACCAGTACATCCACGGGTTCCATATATGGCTACACCTTC; v_gene: TRBV15; j_gene: TRBJ1-2; d_gene: NA
CDR3aa: CASSGSGGPSYEQYF; CDR3nt: TGTGCCAGCAGCGGGTCAGGGGGCCCGTCCTACGAGCAGTACTTC; v_gene: TRBV9; j_gene: TRBJ2-7; d_gene: TRBD1
CDR3aa: CASSQDPQGSYNSPLHF; CDR3nt: TGCGCCAGCAGCCAAGATCCCCAGGGCTCCTATAATTCACCCCTCCACTTT; v_gene: TRBV4-3; j_gene: TRBJ1-6; d_gene: NA
CDR3aa: CASSIRDRIQWAF; CDR3nt: TGTGCCAGTAGTATACGGGACAGAATTCAGTGGGCCTTC; v_gene: TRBV19; j_gene: TRBJ1-2; d_gene: TRBD1
CDR3aa: CATERTSGTGELFF; CDR3nt: TGTGCCACCGAACGGACTAGCGGGACCGGGGAGCTGTTTTTT; v_gene: TRBV6-6; j_gene: TRBJ2-2; d_gene: TRBD2
CDR3aa: CASSLEGTGAGYTF; CDR3nt: TGTGCCAGCAGCCTAGAGGGGACAGGGGCTGGCTACACCTTC; v_gene: TRBV7-9; j_gene: TRBJ1-2; d_gene: TRBD1
CDR3aa: CASSLLAGEQFF; CDR3nt: TGTGCCAGCAGCTTACTAGCGGGGGAGCAGTTCTTC; v_gene: TRBV7-8; j_gene: TRBJ2-1; d_gene: TRBD2
CDR3aa: CASSLGGKQGEIGQPQHF; CDR3nt: TGTGCCAGCAGCTTGGGGGGAAAACAGGGGGAGATTGGCCAGCCCCAGCATTTT; v_gene: TRBV5-6; j_gene: TRBJ1-5; d_gene: TRBD1
CDR3aa: CASSYGYGAYEQYF; CDR3nt: TGTGCCAGCAGTTACGGGTACGGAGCCTACGAGCAGTACTTC; v_gene: TRBV6-5; j_gene: TRBJ2-7; d_gene: NA
CDR3aa: CASRFGATNEKLFF; CDR3nt: TGTGCCAGCAGATTCGGTGCAACTAATGAAAAACTGTTTTTT; v_gene: TRBV7-9; j_gene: TRBJ1-4; d_gene: NA
CDR3aa: CASSTSYESNQPQHF; CDR3nt: TGTGCCAGCAGCACGTCATACGAGAGCAATCAGCCCCAGCATTTT; v_gene: TRBV11-2; j_gene: TRBJ1-5; d_gene: NA
CDR3aa: CASTQGADNEKLFF; CDR3nt: TGTGCCAGCACCCAGGGGGCAGATAATGAAAAACTGTTTTTT; v_gene: TRBV5-6; j_gene: TRBJ1-4; d_gene: TRBD1
CDR3aa: CAWSGGTASYEQYF; CDR3nt: TGTGCCTGGAGTGGAGGAACTGCATCCTACGAGCAGTACTTC; v_gene: TRBV30; j_gene: TRBJ2-7; d_gene: NA
CDR3aa: CASSFGDRTYEQYF; CDR3nt: TGCGCCAGCAGCTTTGGGGACAGAACCTACGAGCAGTACTTC; v_gene: TRBV5-1; j_gene: TRBJ2-7; d_gene: TRBD1
CDR3aa: CASSLQGFSGYHNEQFF; CDR3nt: TGTGCCAGCAGCTTACAGGGGTTTAGCGGGTACCACAATGAGCAGTTCTTC; v_gene: TRBV7-9; j_gene: TRBJ2-1; d_gene: NA
CDR3aa: CASSPFWGVSNQPQHF; CDR3nt: TGTGCCAGCAGCCCCTTTTGGGGCGTTAGCAATCAGCCCCAGCATTTT; v_gene: TRBV27; j_gene: TRBJ1-5; d_gene: NA
CDR3aa: CASSLGAGGLGNEQFF; CDR3nt: TGCGCCAGCAGCTTGGGGGCGGGAGGACTTGGCAATGAGCAGTTCTTC; v_gene: TRBV5-1; j_gene: TRBJ2-1; d_gene: TRBD2
CDR3aa: CASSLQGSAGANVLTF; CDR3nt: TGTGCCAGCAGCTTACAGGGATCGGCTGGGGCCAACGTCCTGACTTTC; v_gene: TRBV11-3; j_gene: TRBJ2-6; d_gene: NA
CDR3aa: CASSPNPGYEQYF; CDR3nt: TGTGCCAGCTCACCAAACCCCGGTTACGAGCAGTACTTC; v_gene: TRBV18; j_gene: TRBJ2-7; d_gene: NA
CDR3aa: CASSLGQYGYTF; CDR3nt: TGTGCCAGCAGCTTAGGGCAGTATGGCTACACCTTC; v_gene: TRBV11-2; j_gene: TRBJ1-2; d_gene: NA
CDR3aa: CASSSWAPQKREDTQYF; CDR3nt: TGTGCCAGCAGCTCCTGGGCCCCCCAGAAGCGGGAAGATACGCAGTATTTT; v_gene: TRBV11-3; j_gene: TRBJ2-3; d_gene: TRBD2
CDR3aa: CASGTSGYEQYF; CDR3nt: TGTGCCAGCGGGACTAGCGGTTACGAGCAGTACTTC; v_gene: TRBV6-5; j_gene: TRBJ2-7; d_gene: TRBD2
CDR3aa: CASSERGFRGSQYNEQFF; CDR3nt: TGCGCCAGCAGTGAAAGGGGATTTCGCGGGAGTCAATACAATGAGCAGTTCTTC; v_gene: TRBV10-2; j_gene: TRBJ2-1; d_gene: TRBD2